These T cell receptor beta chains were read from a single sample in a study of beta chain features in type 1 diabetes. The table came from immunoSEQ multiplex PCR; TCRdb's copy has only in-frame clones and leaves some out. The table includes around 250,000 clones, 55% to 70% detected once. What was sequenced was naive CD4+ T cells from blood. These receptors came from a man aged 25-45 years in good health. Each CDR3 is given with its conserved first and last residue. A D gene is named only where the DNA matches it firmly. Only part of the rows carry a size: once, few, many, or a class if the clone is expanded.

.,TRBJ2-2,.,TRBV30,TGTGCCTGGAGTGATCTGAACACCGGGGAGCTGTTTTTT,CAWSDLNTGELFF
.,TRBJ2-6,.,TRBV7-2,TGTGCCAGCAGCTTAGTTTTTTCAAACTCGCCTGGGGCCAACGTCCTGACTTTC,CASSLVFSNSPGANVLTF
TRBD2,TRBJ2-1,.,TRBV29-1,TGCAGCGTATTAGCGGGGGTTCATAATGAGCAGTTCTTC,CSVLAGVHNEQFF
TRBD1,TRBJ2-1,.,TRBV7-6,TGTGCCAGCAGCGTCACAGGACAGGCCTACTCCTACAATGAGCAGTTCTTC,CASSVTGQAYSYNEQFF
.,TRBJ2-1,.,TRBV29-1,TGCAGCGTGGCAACAAGACTAGTCAATGAGCAGTTCTTC,CSVATRLVNEQFF
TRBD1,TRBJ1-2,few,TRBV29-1,TGCAGCGTTACAGGGGTGGACTATGGCTACACCTTC,CSVTGVDYGYTF
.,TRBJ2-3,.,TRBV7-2,TGTGCCAGCAGCTTTGACCACGGAGATACGCAGTATTTT,CASSFDHGDTQYF
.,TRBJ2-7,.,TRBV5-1,TGCGCCAGCAGCCCCAGAACAGGGAGCGAGCAGTACTTC,CASSPRTGSEQYF
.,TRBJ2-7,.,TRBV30,TGTGCCTGGAGGACTAGTCCCTACGAGCAGTACTTC,CAWRTSPYEQYF
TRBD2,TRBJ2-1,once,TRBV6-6,TGTGCCAGCAGTGGGACTAGCGGATACAATGAGCAGTTCTTC,CASSGTSGYNEQFF
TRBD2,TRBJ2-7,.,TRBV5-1,TGCGCCAGCAGCTTCTCCGCTAGCGGTACCTCCTACGAGCAGTACTTC,CASSFSASGTSYEQYF
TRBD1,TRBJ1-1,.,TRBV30,TGTGCCTGGAGTGTACGACAGGGGAACACTGAAGCTTTCTTT,CAWSVRQGNTEAFF
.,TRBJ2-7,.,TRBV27,TGTGCCAGCAGTGGACCTCTCAGCGGCTCCTACGAGCAGTACTTC,CASSGPLSGSYEQYF
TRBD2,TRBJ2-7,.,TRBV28,TGTGCCAGCAGTTCCATAGCGGGAGGGCTCTACGAGCAGTACTTC,CASSSIAGGLYEQYF
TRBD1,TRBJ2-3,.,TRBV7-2,TGTGCCAGCAGCCCGAGACAGGGGAGCACAGATACGCAGTATTTT,CASSPRQGSTDTQYF
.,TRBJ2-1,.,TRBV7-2,TGTGCCAGCAGCCCTAGACCGGGAGCTGAGCAGTTCTTC,CASSPRPGAEQFF
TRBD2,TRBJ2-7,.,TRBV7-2,TGTGCCAGCAGCCCGGGAATAGGGACTAGCGGATTC,CASSPGIGTSGF
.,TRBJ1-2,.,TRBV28,TGTGCCAGTAGTTCGGAGAACTATGGCTACACCTTC,CASSSENYGYTF
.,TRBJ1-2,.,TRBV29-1,TGCAGCGTTGACCTCGGGGATGGTGGCTACACCTTC,CSVDLGDGGYTF
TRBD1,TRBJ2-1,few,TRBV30,TGTGCCTGGAGCGGAGGACAGGGTCCGCGGAATGAGCAGTTCTTC,CAWSGGQGPRNEQFF
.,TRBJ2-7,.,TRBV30,TGTGCCTGGAGTGGAGGGAGCGGCAGAGGAGCATACGAGCAGTACTTC,CAWSGGSGRGAYEQYF
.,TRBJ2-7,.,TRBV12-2,TGTGCAAGTCGCCCGTACGAGCAGTACTTC,CASRPYEQYF
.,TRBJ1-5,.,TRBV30,TGTGCCTGGAGTAGAATGGGTCAGCCCCAGCATTTT,CAWSRMGQPQHF
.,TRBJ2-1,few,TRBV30,TGTGCCATCAGGCAGGGGCACAATGAGCAGTTCTTC,CAIRQGHNEQFF
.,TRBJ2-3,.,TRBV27,TGTGCCAGCAGTCCATCCCAAATCTACGATACGCAGTATTTT,CASSPSQIYDTQYF
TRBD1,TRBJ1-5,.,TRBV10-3,TGTGCCATCAGCAATGACAGGGAATATCAGCCCCAGCATTTT,CAISNDREYQPQHF
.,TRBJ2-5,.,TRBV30,TGTGCCTGGAGTGTTGGGCGGGGCCAACCTCAAGAGACCCAGTACTTC,CAWSVGRGQPQETQYF
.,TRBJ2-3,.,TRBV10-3,TGTGCCATCAGTGGTGGTCTTGCCCGCACAGATACGCAGTATTTT,CAISGGLARTDTQYF
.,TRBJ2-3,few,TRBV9,TGTGCCAGCAGCGTACGTGGGCTAACCCCAGATACGCAGTATTTT,CASSVRGLTPDTQYF
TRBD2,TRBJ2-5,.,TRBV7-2,TGTGCCAGCAGCTTAAGGAGCGGGGAAGAGACCCAGTACTTC,CASSLRSGEETQYF
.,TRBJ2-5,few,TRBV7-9,TGTGCCAGCAGCTTAGCAGGGGGCCAAGAGACCCAGTACTTC,CASSLAGGQETQYF
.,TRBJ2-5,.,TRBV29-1,TGCAGCGTTGAAGATCTTCAGTCGGGGCCCCAAGAGACCCAGTACTTC,CSVEDLQSGPQETQYF
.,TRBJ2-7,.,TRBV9,TGTGCCAGCAGCGCCGGGACGGATTTCTCCTACGAGCAGTACTTC,CASSAGTDFSYEQYF
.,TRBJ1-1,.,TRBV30,TGTGCCTGGGGACGGACGAACACTGAAGCTTTCTTT,CAWGRTNTEAFF
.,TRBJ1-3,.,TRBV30,TGTGCCTGGAGCCCGAGGCGGGGCACCATATATTTT,CAWSPRRGTIYF
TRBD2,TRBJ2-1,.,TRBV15,TGTGCCACCAGCAGAGTTGCAGCGGGAGGGCCAGGTGAGCAGTTCTTC,CATSRVAAGGPGEQFF
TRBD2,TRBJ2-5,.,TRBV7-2,TGTGCCAGCAGCTTAGCGCGGGGGAGTGGCCAAGAGACCCAGTACTTC,CASSLARGSGQETQYF
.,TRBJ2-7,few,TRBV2,TGTGCCAGCAGTGAGGCGACAGGCCCCTACGAGCAGTACTTC,CASSEATGPYEQYF
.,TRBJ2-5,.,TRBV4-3,TGCGCCAGCAGCCGGTCACGGGAGGAGACCCAGTACTTC,CASSRSREETQYF
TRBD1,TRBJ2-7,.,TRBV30,TGTGCCTGGAGAGCCGGGACAGGGGTGTACGAGCAGTACTTC,CAWRAGTGVYEQYF
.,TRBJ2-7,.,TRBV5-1,TGCGCCAGCAGCTTGGACTTTGGAGGCTCCTACGAGCAGTACTTC,CASSLDFGGSYEQYF
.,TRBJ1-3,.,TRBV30,TGTGCCTGGGCGGACAGCTCTGGAAACACCATATATTTT,CAWADSSGNTIYF
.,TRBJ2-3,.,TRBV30,TGTGCCTGGAACCGAGGGCAAACAGATACGCAGTATTTT,CAWNRGQTDTQYF
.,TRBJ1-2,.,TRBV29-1,TGCAGCGTGGCTGGAGGTGGCTACACCTTC,CSVAGGGYTF
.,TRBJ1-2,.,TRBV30,TGTGCCTGGAGTGTGATGTCGGGAGGCTATGGCTACACCTTC,CAWSVMSGGYGYTF
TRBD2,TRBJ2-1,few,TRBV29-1,TGCAGCGTTACCGGGGGAGGGCAGGGCGATGAGCAGTTCTTC,CSVTGGGQGDEQFF
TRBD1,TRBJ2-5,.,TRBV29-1,TGCAGCGTTTTTGACAGGGGGGTTGGAGAGACCCAGTACTTC,CSVFDRGVGETQYF
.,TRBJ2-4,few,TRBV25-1,TGTGCCAGCAGTGAGGGGCACATTCAGTACTTC,CASSEGHIQYF
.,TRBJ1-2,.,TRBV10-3,TGTGCCGGCAGAGGCGACACCAACTATGGCTACACCTTC,CAGRGDTNYGYTF